Listed below are T cell receptor beta chains from one sample, sequenced in a study of T cells in Graves' hyperthyroidism and ophthalmopathy. In TCRdb, the multiplex PCR reads were re-called with MiXCR into one record per CDR3 protein. The sample yields 750,000 to 950,000 distinct CDR3 sequences, about two fifths seen once. Sequencing used blood. These receptor sequences come from a man aged 18 to 30 with Graves' hyperthyroidism. The CDR3 runs from the conserved cysteine through the conserved F or W. D genes are given only for firm matches. Size is stated for part of the rows, as once, few or many counts, or as a class when the clone is expanded.

>TRBV29-1|TRBD1|TRBJ2-7|-
CSVFDRGEQYF
TGCAGCGTTTTCGACAGGGGCGAGCAGTACTTC
>TRBV5-4|-|TRBJ1-3|-
CASSFWGFAGNTIYF
TGTGCCAGCAGCTTTTGGGGGTTCGCTGGAAACACCATATATTTT
>TRBV19|-|TRBJ1-1|many
CASSILPGSNTEAFF
TGTGCCAGTAGTATATTACCAGGGTCAAACACTGAAGCTTTCTTT
>TRBV2|TRBD2|TRBJ2-2|-
CASMRPGLAIDDGGELFF
TGTGCCAGCATGAGACCGGGACTAGCGATTGACGACGGCGGGGAGCTGTTTTTT
>TRBV25-1|-|TRBJ2-7|-
CASSEWARSYEQYF
TGTGCCAGCAGCGAGTGGGCTCGGTCCTACGAGCAGTACTTC
>TRBV5-6|TRBD1|TRBJ1-1|-
CASSRGGFAEAFF
TGTGCCAGCAGTCGAGGGGGCTTCGCTGAAGCTTTCTTT
>TRBV7-7|-|TRBJ2-2|-
CASSSLPDTGELFF
TGTGCTAGCAGCTCTCTCCCTGACACCGGGGAGCTGTTTTTT
>TRBV24-1|TRBD2|TRBJ2-3|-
CATSGGGYTDTQYF
TGTGCCACCAGTGGCGGGGGTTACACAGATACGCAGTATTTT
>TRBV12-3/TRBV12-4|-|TRBJ2-2|-
CASSFHPGELFF
TGTGCCAGCAGTTTCCATCCCGGGGAGCTGTTTTTT
>TRBV9|TRBD1|TRBJ2-7|-
CASSVGQGDYEQYF
TGTGCCAGCAGCGTAGGACAGGGGGACTACGAGCAGTACTTC
>TRBV7-9|-|TRBJ1-2|many
CASSLVGPVGF
TGTGCCAGCAGCTTAGTCGGGCCGGTTGGGTTC
>TRBV6-5|-|TRBJ2-7|-
CASRKGDRVGYEQYF
TGTGCCAGCAGAAAAGGGGACCGCGTTGGGTACGAGCAGTACTTC
>TRBV25-1|TRBD1|TRBJ1-1|many
CASSMGQQEAFF
TGTGCCAGCAGTATGGGACAGCAGGAAGCTTTCTTT
>TRBV20-1|-|TRBJ1-1|few
CSVASLGAFF
TGCAGTGTTGCTTCATTGGGGGCTTTCTTT
>TRBV10-3|TRBD1|TRBJ1-5|-
CAPVDRGGQPQHF
TGTGCCCCGGTGGACAGGGGTGGGCAGCCCCAGCATTTT
>TRBV7-3|TRBD1|TRBJ2-7|-
CASSQDLGQGTYEQYF
TGCGCCAGCAGCCAAGATCTTGGACAGGGAACCTACGAGCAGTACTTC
>TRBV5-1|-|TRBJ2-5|-
CASSLRGARQETQYF
TGCGCCAGCAGCTTGCGGGGGGCGCGGCAAGAGACCCAGTACTTC
>TRBV14|TRBD2|TRBJ2-7|-
CASSQDLAGVHEQYF
TGTGCCAGCAGCCAAGACCTAGCGGGAGTCCACGAGCAGTACTTC
>TRBV5-1|-|TRBJ1-4|-
CASSLDPGSEKLFF
TGCGCCAGCAGCTTGGATCCGGGTTCGGAAAAACTGTTTTTT
>TRBV14|TRBD2|TRBJ2-7|-
CASSPETSGRIGQYF
TGTGCCAGCAGCCCAGAGACTAGCGGGAGAATCGGGCAGTACTTC
>TRBV7-3|-|TRBJ1-1|-
CASSSLPGLQNTEAFF
TGTGCCAGCAGCTCCCTACCGGGGCTACAGAACACTGAAGCTTTCTTT
>TRBV11-3|-|TRBJ1-2|-
CASSQDEQGYYGYTF
TGCGCCAGCAGCCAAGATGAACAGGGCTACTATGGCTACACCTTC
>TRBV12-3/TRBV12-4|TRBD1|TRBJ1-2|-
CASGWTGDDGYTF
TGTGCCAGCGGGTGGACAGGGGATGATGGCTACACCTTC
>TRBV5-4|TRBD1|TRBJ2-6|-
CASSAQGQGGANVLTF
TGTGCCAGCAGCGCACAGGGGCAAGGGGGGGCCAACGTCCTGACTTTC
>TRBV12-3/TRBV12-4|-|TRBJ1-2|few
CASSFLGPATYGYTF
TGTGCCAGCAGTTTCCTCGGACCAGCAACCTATGGCTACACCTTC
>TRBV7-7|TRBD2|TRBJ2-3|-
CASSPFSGATDTQYF
TGTGCTAGCAGCCCCTTTAGCGGGGCCACAGATACGCAGTATTTT
>TRBV4-2|-|TRBJ2-7|many
CASSRDHEQYF
TGTGCCAGCAGCCGAGACCACGAGCAGTACTTC
>TRBV9|TRBD1|TRBJ1-6|-
CASSAFPGQNNSPLHF
TGTGCCAGCAGCGCCTTTCCGGGACAGAATAATTCACCCCTCCACTTT
>TRBV20-1|-|TRBJ2-2|many
CSATGTMNTGELFF
TGCAGTGCGACCGGGACAATGAACACCGGGGAGCTGTTTTTT
>TRBV7-7|-|TRBJ2-5|many
CASSLLPGGGETQYF
TGTGCTAGCAGCTTACTACCAGGGGGAGGAGAGACCCAGTACTTC
>TRBV13|-|TRBJ1-1|few
CASSLGMGPNTEAFF
TGTGCCAGCAGCTTGGGGATGGGACCTAACACTGAAGCTTTCTTT
>TRBV29-1|-|TRBJ1-1|few
CSVEGNQGNTEAFF
TGCAGCGTTGAAGGTAACCAGGGGAACACTGAAGCTTTCTTT
>TRBV6-5|-|TRBJ2-7|many
CASSSGQGQYF
TGTGCCAGCAGCTCCGGACAAGGGCAGTACTTC
>TRBV2|-|TRBJ2-6|-
CASRKGGGANVLTF
TGTGCCAGCAGGAAGGGGGGTGGGGCCAACGTCCTGACTTTC
>TRBV24-1|-|TRBJ1-1|many
CATSDRDPTEAFF
TGTGCCACCAGTGACCGGGACCCCACTGAAGCTTTCTTT
>TRBV4-1|TRBD1|TRBJ1-5|few
CASSQIPGGLNQPQHF
TGCGCCAGCAGCCAAATACCAGGGGGTTTGAATCAGCCCCAGCATTTT
>TRBV15|TRBD1|TRBJ1-4|-
CATSRVTGEKLFF
TGTGCCACCAGCAGAGTGACAGGGGAGAAACTGTTTTTT
>TRBV6-5|-|TRBJ1-1|-
CASSYSGTPGVAEAFF
TGTGCCAGCAGTTACTCAGGGACCCCGGGGGTCGCTGAAGCTTTCTTT
>TRBV2|-|TRBJ2-5|-
CASSERSNPLETQYF
TGTGCCAGCAGTGAACGCTCTAACCCTTTAGAGACCCAGTACTTC
>TRBV7-2|-|TRBJ2-7|-
CASSQVHYEQYF
TGTGCCAGCAGCCAAGTTCACTACGAGCAGTACTTC
>TRBV12-3/TRBV12-4|-|TRBJ2-2|once
CASSGVSAGELFF
TGTGCCAGCAGCGGGGTCAGTGCGGGGGAGCTGTTTTTT